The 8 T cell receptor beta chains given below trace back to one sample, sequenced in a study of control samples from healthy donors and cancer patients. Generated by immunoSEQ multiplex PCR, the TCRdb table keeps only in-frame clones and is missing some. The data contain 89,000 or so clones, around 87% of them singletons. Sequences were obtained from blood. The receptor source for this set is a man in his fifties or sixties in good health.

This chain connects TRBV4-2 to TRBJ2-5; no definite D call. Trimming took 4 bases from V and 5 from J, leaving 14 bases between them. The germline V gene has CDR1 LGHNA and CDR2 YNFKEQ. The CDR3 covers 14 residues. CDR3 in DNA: TGTGCCAGCAGCCTAGGCGCACCCCCGGAGACCCAGTACTTC. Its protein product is CASSLGAPPETQYF.

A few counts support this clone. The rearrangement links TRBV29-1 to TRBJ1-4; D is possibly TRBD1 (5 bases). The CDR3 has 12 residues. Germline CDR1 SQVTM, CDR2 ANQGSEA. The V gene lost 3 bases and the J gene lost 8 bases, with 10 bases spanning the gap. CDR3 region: CSVDEGREKLFF. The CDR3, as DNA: TGCAGCGTTGACGAGGGGAGGGAAAAACTGTTTTTT.

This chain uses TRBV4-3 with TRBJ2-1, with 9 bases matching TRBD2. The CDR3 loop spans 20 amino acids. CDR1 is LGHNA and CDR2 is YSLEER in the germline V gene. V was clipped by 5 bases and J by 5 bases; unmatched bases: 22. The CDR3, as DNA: TGCGCCAGCAGCTTAAGGAGAGGGGGTAGCGGGGGCCTTCCCGACAATGAGCAGTTCTTC. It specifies CASSLRRGGSGGLPDNEQFF.

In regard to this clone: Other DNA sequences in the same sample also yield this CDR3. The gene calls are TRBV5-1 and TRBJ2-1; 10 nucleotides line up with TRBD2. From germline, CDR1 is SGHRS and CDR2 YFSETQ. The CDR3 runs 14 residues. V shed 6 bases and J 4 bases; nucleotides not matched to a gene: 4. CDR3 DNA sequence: TGCGCCAGCACCCCTAGCGGGGGATACAATGAGCAGTTCTTC. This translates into CASTPSGGYNEQFF.

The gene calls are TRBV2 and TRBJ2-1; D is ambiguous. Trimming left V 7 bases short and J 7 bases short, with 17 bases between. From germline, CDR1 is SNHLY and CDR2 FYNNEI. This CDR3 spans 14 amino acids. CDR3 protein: CASTPTGSWNEQFF. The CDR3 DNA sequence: TGTGCCAGCACCCCGACTGGGTCGTGGAATGAGCAGTTCTTC.

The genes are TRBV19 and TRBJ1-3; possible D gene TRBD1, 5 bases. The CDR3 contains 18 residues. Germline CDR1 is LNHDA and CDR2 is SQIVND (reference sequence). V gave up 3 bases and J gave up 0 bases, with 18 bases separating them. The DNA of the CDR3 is TGTGCCAGTAGTATCACGGTGCGGGCAGGGAACTCTGGAAACACCATATATTTT. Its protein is CASSITVRAGNSGNTIYF.

CDR3: CATSKEAVFNSPLHF. CDR3 DNA sequence: TGTGCCACGTCGAAAGAGGCAGTCTTTAATTCACCCCTCCACTTT. The chain employs TRBV10-3 and TRBJ1-6; D is uncertain. This CDR3 spans 15 amino acids. Trimming removed 10 bases at V and 6 bases at J, with 19 bases between. From germline, CDR1 is ENHRY and CDR2 SYGVKD.

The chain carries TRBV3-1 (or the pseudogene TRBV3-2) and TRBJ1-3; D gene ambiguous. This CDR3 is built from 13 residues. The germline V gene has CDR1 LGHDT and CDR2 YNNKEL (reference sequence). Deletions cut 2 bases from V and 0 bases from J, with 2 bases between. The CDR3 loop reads CASSQRSGNTIYF. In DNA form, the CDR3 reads TGTGCCAGCAGCCAACGCTCTGGAAACACCATATATTTT.